What follows describes a single T cell receptor beta chain. Antigen unknown. Clones were sequenced by immunoSEQ multiplex PCR, and TCRdb holds only the in-frame ones, with some missing. The table includes under 150,000 clones, more than 80% detected once. This record belongs to a study of graft-versus-host responses after intestinal transplantation. Study as a whole: The transplants performed in recipients were multivisceral, liver-intestinal, or isolated intestinal.

The V gene's germline CDR1 is MNHNS and CDR2 SASEGT. CDR3 length equals 13 residues. The V and J ends lost 4 bases and 7 bases respectively, with 8 bases between them. Broader study findings: In patients with graft-donor T cell macrochimerism, allograft graft-versus-host to host-versus-graft clonal ratios were high.

This receptor was identified in a human donor who received an intestinal transplant. The chain has TRBV6-1 and TRBJ1-6; a possible D gene is TRBD1 (6 bases). The sequencing used unstimulated CD4+ T cells sorted from spleen or lymph node cells, collected before intestinal transplant. CDR3 DNA sequence: TGTGCCAGCAGTGGGACAGTAAATTCACCCCTCCACTTT. Encoded protein: CASSGTVNSPLHF.